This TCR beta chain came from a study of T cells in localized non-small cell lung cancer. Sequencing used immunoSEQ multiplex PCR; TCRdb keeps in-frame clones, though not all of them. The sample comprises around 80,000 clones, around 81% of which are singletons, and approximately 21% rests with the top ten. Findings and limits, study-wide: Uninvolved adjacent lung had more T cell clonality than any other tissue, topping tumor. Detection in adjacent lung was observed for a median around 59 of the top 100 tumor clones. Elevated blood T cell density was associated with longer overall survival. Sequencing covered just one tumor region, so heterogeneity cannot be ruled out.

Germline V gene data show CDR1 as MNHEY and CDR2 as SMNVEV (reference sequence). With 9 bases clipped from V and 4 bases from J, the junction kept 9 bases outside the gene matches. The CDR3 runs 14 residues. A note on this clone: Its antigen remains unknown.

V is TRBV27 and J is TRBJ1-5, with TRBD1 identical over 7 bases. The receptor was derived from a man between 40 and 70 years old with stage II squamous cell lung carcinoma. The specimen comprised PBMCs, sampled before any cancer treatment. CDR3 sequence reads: CASRPGQPNQPQHF. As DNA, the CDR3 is TGTGCCAGTCGCCCGGGACAGCCTAATCAGCCCCAGCATTTT.